This T cell receptor beta chain emerged from a study of blood T cell repertoires in COVID-19. Study as a whole: Donors in the United States, Italy and Spain gave samples during acute or convalescent COVID-19. The analysed material was cDNA or gDNA that came from T cells, B-cell-depleted T cells, or PBMCs.

The CDR3 is 18 residues long. Original handling: Estimation of nucleated cell counts relied on the amplification of reference gene primers. Profiled with immunoSEQ multiplex PCR; TCRdb holds only in-frame clones, not every one. That table gives V, J and clone size, and the DNA gave D and trimming. The data contain 88,000 or so clones, around 86% of them singletons. This sequence originates from a human donor in a cohort sampled during active COVID-19. The chain combines TRBV21-1 with TRBJ2-5; TRBD1 was called by the table and not checked on the DNA. TRBV21-1 has pseudogene status. The sequencing input was peripheral blood. The chain's CDR3 is CASSFRSTGTSDQETQYF. The CDR3 bases are TGTGCCAGCAGCTTCCGAAGCACCGGGACATCTGACCAAGAGACCCAGTACTTC.